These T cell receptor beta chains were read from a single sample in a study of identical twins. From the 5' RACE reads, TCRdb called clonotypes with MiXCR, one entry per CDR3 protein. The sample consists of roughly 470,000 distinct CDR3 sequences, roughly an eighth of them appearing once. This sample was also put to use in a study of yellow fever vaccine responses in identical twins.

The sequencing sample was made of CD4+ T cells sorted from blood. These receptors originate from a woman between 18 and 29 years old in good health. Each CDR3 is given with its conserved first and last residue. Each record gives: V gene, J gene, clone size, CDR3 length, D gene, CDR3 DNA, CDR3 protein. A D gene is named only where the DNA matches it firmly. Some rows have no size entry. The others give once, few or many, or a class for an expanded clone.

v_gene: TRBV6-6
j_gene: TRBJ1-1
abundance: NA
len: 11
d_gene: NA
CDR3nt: TGTGCCAGCATTGTGGACACTGAAGCTTTCTTT
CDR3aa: CASIVDTEAFF

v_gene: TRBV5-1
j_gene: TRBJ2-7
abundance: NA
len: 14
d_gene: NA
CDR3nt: TGCGCCAGCAGCTTAGGGGTTTTGAACTACGAGCAGTACTTC
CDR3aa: CASSLGVLNYEQYF

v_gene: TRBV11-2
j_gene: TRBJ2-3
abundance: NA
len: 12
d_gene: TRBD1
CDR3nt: TGTGCCAGCAGCCCAACAGGGGTAACGCAGTATTTT
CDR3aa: CASSPTGVTQYF

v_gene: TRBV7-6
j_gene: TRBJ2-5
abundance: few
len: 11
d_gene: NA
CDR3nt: TGTGCCAGCAGCTTTCCCGAGACCCAGTACTTC
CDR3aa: CASSFPETQYF

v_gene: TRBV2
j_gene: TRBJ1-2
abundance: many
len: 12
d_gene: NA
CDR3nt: TGTGCCAGCAGTATAGAGTACGGCGGCTACACCTTC
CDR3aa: CASSIEYGGYTF

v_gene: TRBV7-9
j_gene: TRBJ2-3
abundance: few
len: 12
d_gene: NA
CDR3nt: TGTGCAGGCAGTTCTTTCACAGATACGCAGTATTTT
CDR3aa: CAGSSFTDTQYF

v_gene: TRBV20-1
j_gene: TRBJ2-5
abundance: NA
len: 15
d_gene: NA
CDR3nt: TGCAGTGCTAGTGAAGGACGGAGTATTCAAGAGACCCAGTACTTC
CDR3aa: CSASEGRSIQETQYF

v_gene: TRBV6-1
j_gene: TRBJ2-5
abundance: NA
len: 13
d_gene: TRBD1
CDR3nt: TGTGCCAGCAGCGACAGGGTCAAGAAAACCCAGTACTTC
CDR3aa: CASSDRVKKTQYF

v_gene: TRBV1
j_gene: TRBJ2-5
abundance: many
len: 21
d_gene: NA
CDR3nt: TGCACCAGCAGCCAAGGTACAACCGGGACTAGCTTCGAAATTGGGGAAGAGACCCAGTACTTC
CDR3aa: CTSSQGTTGTSFEIGEETQYF

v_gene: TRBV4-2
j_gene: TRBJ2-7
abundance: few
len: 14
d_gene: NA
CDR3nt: TGTGCCAGCAGCCTCGGTCTAGGGCAGGGGTTGCAGTACTTC
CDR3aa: CASSLGLGQGLQYF

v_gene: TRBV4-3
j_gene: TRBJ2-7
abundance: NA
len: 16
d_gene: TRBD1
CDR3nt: TGCGCCAGCAGCCACAGACAGGGGGTATCTTACGGCGAGCAGTACTTC
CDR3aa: CASSHRQGVSYGEQYF

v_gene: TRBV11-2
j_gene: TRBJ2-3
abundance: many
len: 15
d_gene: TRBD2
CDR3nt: TGTGCCAGCAGCGCAACTAGCGGGAGGGCAGATACGCAGTATTTT
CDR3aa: CASSATSGRADTQYF

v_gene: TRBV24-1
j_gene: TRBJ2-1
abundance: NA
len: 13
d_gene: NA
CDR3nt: TGTGCCACCAGTGATTTAAGCGACTCTGAGCAGTTCTTC
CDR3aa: CATSDLSDSEQFF

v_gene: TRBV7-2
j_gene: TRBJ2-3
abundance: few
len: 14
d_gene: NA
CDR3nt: TGTGCCAGCAGCTCTAACTACCGGGCAGATACGCAGTATTTT
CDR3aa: CASSSNYRADTQYF

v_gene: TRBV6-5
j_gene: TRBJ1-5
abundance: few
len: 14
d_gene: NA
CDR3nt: TGTGCCAGCAGTTACGACGGAGGAGATCAGCCCCAGCATTTT
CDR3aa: CASSYDGGDQPQHF

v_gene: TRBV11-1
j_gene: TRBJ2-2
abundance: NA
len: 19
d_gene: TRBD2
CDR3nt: TGTGCCAGCAGCCCGCGAAAACTAGCGGGGGGAAAAAACACCGGGGAGCTGTTTTTT
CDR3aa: CASSPRKLAGGKNTGELFF

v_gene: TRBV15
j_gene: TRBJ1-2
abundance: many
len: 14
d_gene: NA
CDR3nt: TGTGCCACCAGCAGAGGAGGGACGGTCTATGGCTACACCTTC
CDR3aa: CATSRGGTVYGYTF

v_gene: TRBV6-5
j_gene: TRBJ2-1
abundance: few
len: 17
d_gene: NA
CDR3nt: TGTGCCAGCAGTTACTCGTTACAAGGTGCTAGACGCAATGAGCAGTTCTTC
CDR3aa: CASSYSLQGARRNEQFF

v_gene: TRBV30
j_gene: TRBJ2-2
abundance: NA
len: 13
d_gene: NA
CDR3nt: TGTGCCTGGAGTATAGGATTTTCGGGGGAGCTGTTTTTT
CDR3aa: CAWSIGFSGELFF

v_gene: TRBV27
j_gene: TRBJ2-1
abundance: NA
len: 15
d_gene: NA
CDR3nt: TGTGCCAGCAGTTTATGGGCAGACTCCTACAATGAGCAGTTCTTC
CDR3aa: CASSLWADSYNEQFF

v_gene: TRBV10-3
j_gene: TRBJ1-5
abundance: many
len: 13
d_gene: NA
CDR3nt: TGTGCCATCACAGACAGTTTCTCTCAGCCCCAGCATTTT
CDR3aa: CAITDSFSQPQHF

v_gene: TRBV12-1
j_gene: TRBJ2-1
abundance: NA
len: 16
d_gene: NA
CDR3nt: TGTGCCAGCAGCGCCAAGCGGGAGGGGGGGTACAATGAGCAGTTCTTC
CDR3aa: CASSAKREGGYNEQFF

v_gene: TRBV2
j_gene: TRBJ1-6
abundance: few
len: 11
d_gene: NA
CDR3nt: TGTGCCAGCAGGGAGTTATCACCCCTCCACTTT
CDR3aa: CASRELSPLHF

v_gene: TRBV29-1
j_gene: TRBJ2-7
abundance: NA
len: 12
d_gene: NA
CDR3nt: TGCAGCGTTGAAATATTGGGCTACGAGCAGTACTTC
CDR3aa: CSVEILGYEQYF

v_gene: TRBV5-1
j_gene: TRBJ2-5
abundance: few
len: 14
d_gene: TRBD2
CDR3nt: TGCGCCAGCAGCTTGGAACTAGCGGCGGAGACCCAGTACTTC
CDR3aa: CASSLELAAETQYF

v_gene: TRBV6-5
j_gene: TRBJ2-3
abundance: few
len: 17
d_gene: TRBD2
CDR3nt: TGTGCCAGCAGTTACCTCCGTCAGCGGGAACGCACAGATACGCAGTATTTT
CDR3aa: CASSYLRQRERTDTQYF

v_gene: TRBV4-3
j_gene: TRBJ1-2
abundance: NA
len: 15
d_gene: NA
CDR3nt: TGCGCCAGCAGCCAAGATTCGGACGGAAACTATGGCTACACCTTC
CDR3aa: CASSQDSDGNYGYTF

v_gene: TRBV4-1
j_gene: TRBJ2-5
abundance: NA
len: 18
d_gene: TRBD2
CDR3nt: TGCGCCAGCAGCCAAGTGGGGACTAGCGGGATCCGCCATGAGACCCAGTACTTC
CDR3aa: CASSQVGTSGIRHETQYF

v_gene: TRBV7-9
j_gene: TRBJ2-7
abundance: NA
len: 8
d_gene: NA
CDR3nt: TGTGCCAGCAGCCCAAGTGGCTTC
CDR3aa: CASSPSGF

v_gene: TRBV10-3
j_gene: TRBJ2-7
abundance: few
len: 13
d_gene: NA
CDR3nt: TGTGCCATCCGGGGCACGGCTCCCTACGAGCAGTACTTC
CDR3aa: CAIRGTAPYEQYF

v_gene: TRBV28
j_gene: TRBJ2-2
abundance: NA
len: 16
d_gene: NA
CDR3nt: TGTGCCAGCAGTCTACTACGGGGGATGTGGTCCGGGGAGCTGTTTTTT
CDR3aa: CASSLLRGMWSGELFF

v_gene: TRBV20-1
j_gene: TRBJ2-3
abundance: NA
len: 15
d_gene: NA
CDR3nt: TGCAGTGCTAGCGCTCCTCGACAGAGCACAGATACGCAGTATTTT
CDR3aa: CSASAPRQSTDTQYF

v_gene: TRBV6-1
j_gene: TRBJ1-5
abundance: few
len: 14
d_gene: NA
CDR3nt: TGTGCCAGCACACCCGTACGTAGTAATCAGCCCCAGCATTTT
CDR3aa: CASTPVRSNQPQHF

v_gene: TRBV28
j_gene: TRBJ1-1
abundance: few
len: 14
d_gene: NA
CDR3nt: TGTGCCAGCAGCAACAGGGTGATGTTCGCTGAAGCTTTCTTT
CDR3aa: CASSNRVMFAEAFF

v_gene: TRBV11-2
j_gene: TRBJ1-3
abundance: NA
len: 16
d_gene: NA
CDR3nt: TGTGCCAGCAGCTTAGACAACAGGCACTCTGGAAACACCATATATTTT
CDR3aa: CASSLDNRHSGNTIYF

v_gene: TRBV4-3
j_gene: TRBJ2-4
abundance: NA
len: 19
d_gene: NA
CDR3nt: TGCGCCAGCAGCCATGGGGTAGCCACCACCCCGGGGGCCAAAAACATTCAGTACTTC
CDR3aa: CASSHGVATTPGAKNIQYF

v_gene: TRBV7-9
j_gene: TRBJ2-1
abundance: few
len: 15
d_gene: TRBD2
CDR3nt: TGTGCCAGCAGCTTATGGGAGCTAGCGGGAGACGGGCAGTTCTTC
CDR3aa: CASSLWELAGDGQFF

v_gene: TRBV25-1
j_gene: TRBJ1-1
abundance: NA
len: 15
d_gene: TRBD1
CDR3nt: TGTGCCACCAGGGACAGGGTCGGACTTGGCACTGAAGCTTTCTTT
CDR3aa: CATRDRVGLGTEAFF

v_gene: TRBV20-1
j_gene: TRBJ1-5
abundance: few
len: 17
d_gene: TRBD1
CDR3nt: TGCAGTGCTAGAGATGGAGGTTCAGGGGGTGGGAATCAGCCCCAGCATTTT
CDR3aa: CSARDGGSGGGNQPQHF

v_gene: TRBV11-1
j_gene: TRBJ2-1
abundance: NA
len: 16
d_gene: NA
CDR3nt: TGTGCCAGCAGCTCCAGGGGAGGGGATGGATTGGGTGAGCAGTTCTTC
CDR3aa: CASSSRGGDGLGEQFF

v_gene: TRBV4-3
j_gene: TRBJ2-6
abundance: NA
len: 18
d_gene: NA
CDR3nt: TGCGCCAGCAGCCAAGATCCCGCAGGGTTTTCTGGGGCCAACGTCCTGACTTTC
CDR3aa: CASSQDPAGFSGANVLTF

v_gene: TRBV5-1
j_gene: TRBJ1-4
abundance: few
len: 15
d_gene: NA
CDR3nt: TGCGCCAGCAGCATTGGGAGTGCAACTAATGAAAAACTGTTTTTT
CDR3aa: CASSIGSATNEKLFF

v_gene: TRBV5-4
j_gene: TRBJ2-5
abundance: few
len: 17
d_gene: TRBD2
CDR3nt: TGTGCCAGCAGCACCGGGACTAACCTTTGGCTCCAAGAGACCCAGTACTTC
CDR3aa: CASSTGTNLWLQETQYF

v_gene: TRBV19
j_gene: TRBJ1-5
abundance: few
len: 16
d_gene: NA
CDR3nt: TGTGCCAGTAGTATTATCCGACTTGTTAAAGGTCAGCCCCAGCATTTT
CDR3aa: CASSIIRLVKGQPQHF

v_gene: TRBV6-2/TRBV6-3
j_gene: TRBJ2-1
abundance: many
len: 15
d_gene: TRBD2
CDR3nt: TGTGCCAGCAGGAAAGGGTTAGCGGGAGTCAATGAGCAGTTCTTC
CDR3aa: CASRKGLAGVNEQFF

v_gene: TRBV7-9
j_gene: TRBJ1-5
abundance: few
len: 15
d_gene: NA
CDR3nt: TGTGCCAGCAGCTCTCAGGGACTTAGCAATCAGCCCCAGCATTTT
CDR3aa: CASSSQGLSNQPQHF

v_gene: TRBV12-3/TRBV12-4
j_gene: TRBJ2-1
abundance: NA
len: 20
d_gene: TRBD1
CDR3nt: TGTGCCAGCAGTTCCCGAAGAGACAGGGGGCCCAAAAGCTCCTACAATGAGCAGTTCTTC
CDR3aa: CASSSRRDRGPKSSYNEQFF

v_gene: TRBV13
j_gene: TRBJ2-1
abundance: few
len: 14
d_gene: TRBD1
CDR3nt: TGTGCCAGCAGCTCTCCTCAAAGGGGGCGTGAGCAGTTCTTC
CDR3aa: CASSSPQRGREQFF

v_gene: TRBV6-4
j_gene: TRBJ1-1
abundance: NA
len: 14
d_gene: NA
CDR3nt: TGTGCCAGCAGTGAGGGTTGGGGGAGCACTGAAGCTTTCTTT
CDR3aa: CASSEGWGSTEAFF

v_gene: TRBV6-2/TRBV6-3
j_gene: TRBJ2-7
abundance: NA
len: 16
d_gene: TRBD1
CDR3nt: TGTGCCAGCAGTCAGACCCTCAGGGGGCCCTCCTACGAGCAGTACTTC
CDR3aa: CASSQTLRGPSYEQYF

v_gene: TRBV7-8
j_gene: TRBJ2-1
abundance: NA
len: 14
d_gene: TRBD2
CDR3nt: TGTGCCAGCAGCTTGGCGGGACCTCCTAGCGGGCAGTTCTTC
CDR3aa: CASSLAGPPSGQFF

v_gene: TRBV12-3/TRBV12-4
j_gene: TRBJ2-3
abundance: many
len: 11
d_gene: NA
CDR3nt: TGTGCCAGCAGTTTCGGGGATACGCAGTATTTT
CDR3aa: CASSFGDTQYF

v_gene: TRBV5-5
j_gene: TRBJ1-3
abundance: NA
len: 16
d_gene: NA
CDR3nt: TGTGCCAGCAGCTCGGGGGACCCCTTCCTAAGATCCACCATATATTTT
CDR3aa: CASSSGDPFLRSTIYF

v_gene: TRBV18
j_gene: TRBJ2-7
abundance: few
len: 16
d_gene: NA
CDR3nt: TGTGCCAGCTCACCACCGAACGGGTGGACTTCCCACGAGCAGTACTTC
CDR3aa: CASSPPNGWTSHEQYF

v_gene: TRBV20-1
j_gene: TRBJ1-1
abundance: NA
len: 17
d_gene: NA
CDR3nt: TGCAGTGCTAGAGATCTTGGCAGGGCTGTTCTGGAGACTGAAGCTTTCTTT
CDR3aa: CSARDLGRAVLETEAFF